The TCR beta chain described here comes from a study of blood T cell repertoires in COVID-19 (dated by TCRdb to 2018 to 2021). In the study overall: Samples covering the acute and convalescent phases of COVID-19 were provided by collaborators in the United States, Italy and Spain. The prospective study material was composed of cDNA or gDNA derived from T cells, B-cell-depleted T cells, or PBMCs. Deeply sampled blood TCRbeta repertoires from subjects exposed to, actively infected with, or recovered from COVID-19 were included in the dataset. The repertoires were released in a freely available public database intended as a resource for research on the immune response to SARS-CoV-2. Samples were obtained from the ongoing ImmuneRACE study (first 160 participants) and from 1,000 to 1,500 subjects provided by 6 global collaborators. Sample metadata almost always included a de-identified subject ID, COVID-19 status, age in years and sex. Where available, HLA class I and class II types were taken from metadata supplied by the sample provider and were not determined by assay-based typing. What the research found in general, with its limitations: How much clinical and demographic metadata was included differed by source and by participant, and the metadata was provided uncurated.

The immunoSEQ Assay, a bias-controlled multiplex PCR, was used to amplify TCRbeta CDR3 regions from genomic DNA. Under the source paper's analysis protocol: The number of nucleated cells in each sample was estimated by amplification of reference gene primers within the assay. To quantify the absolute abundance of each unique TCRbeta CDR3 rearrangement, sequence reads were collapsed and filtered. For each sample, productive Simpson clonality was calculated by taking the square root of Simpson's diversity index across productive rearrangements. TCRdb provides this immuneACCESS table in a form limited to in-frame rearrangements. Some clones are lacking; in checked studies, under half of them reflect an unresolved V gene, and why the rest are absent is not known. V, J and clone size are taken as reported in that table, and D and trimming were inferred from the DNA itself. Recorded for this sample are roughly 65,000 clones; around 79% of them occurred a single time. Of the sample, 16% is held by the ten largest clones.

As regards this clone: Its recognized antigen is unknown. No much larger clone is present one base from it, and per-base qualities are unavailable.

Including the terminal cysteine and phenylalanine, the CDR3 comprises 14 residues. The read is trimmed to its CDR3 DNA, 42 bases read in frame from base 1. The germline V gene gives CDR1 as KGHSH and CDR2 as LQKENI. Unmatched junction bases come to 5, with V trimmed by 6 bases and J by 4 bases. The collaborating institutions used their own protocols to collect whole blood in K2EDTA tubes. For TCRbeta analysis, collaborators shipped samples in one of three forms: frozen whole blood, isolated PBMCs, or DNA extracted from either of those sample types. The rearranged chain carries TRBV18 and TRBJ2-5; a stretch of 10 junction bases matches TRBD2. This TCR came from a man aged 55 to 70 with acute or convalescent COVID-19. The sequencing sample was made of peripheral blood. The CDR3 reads CASSLSGGSETQYF. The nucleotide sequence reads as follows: TGTGCCAGCTCCCTTAGCGGGGGGTCAGAGACCCAGTACTTC.